Listed below are T cell receptor beta chains from one sample, sequenced in a study of T-cell reconstitution after alpha-beta-depleted transplantation in children. TCRdb reanalysed the PCR reads using MiXCR and keeps one entry per CDR3 protein. Of approximately 400,000 distinct CDR3 sequences in the sample, roughly a tenth were seen once. The sample in question was PBMCs from the stem cell graft donor, obtained from the stem cell graft. Receptors were obtained from a human donor who donated a stem cell graft to a child with acute myeloid leukemia. Each CDR3 is given with its conserved first and last residue. A D gene is named only where the DNA matches it firmly. Clone size is shown for a subset of rows, as once, few, many or a class of expanded clone.

TRBJ2-1	-	-	TRBV15	CATSEPRVNEQFF	TGTGCCACCAGCGAGCCGCGCGTCAATGAGCAGTTCTTC
TRBJ1-5	-	TRBD1	TRBV6-1	CASRTGDSNQPHHF	TGTGCCAGCAGGACAGGGGATAGCAATCAGCCCCACCATTTT
TRBJ1-2	many	TRBD1	TRBV6-5	CASSYSGTGIGYTF	TGTGCCAGCAGTTACTCCGGGACAGGGATCGGCTACACCTTC
TRBJ1-4	-	-	TRBV5-6	CASSLAGPSNEKLFF	TGTGCCAGCAGCTTGGCAGGACCGAGTAATGAAAAACTGTTTTTT
TRBJ1-6	-	-	TRBV20-1	CCAFPQGNLGSPLHF	TGCTGTGCTTTCCCCCAAGGGAACCTAGGTTCACCCCTCCACTTT
TRBJ1-1	few	-	TRBV29-1	CSVDPYREVTEAFF	TGCAGCGTTGATCCCTACAGGGAGGTCACTGAAGCTTTCTTT
TRBJ1-3	-	-	TRBV7-2	CASSSLDRKGNTIYF	TGTGCCAGCAGCTCCTTAGACAGGAAAGGAAACACCATATATTTT
TRBJ1-6	many	-	TRBV20-1	CSARDPHPGSPLHF	TGCAGTGCTAGAGACCCCCACCCTGGGTCACCCCTCCACTTT
TRBJ2-1	many	-	TRBV27	CASIGGNEQFF	TGTGCCAGCATTGGGGGTAATGAGCAGTTCTTC
TRBJ1-2	few	-	TRBV5-6	CASSYDSRGGYTF	TGTGCCAGCAGCTATGACTCAAGAGGGGGCTACACCTTC
TRBJ2-6	few	-	TRBV11-1	CASSGLGHIGGTGANVLTF	TGTGCCAGCAGTGGTTTGGGACACATCGGGGGTACTGGGGCCAACGTCCTGACTTTC
TRBJ1-5	few	TRBD1	TRBV5-1	CASSPEGTGGAQHF	TGCGCCAGCAGCCCGGAGGGGACAGGGGGTGCCCAGCATTTT
TRBJ2-7	-	-	TRBV6-5	CASSYFQGGSYEQYF	TGTGCCAGCAGTTACTTCCAGGGGGGTAGTTACGAGCAGTACTTC
TRBJ2-6	few	TRBD1	TRBV5-1	CASSPAWTGRSGANVLTF	TGCGCCAGCAGTCCGGCCTGGACAGGGAGGTCTGGGGCCAACGTCCTGACTTTC
TRBJ2-3	-	-	TRBV18	CASSPPGPLSTDTQYF	TGTGCCAGCTCACCACCCGGGCCCCTAAGCACAGATACGCAGTATTTT
TRBJ2-1	few	-	TRBV25-1	CASSALDGGIYNEQFF	TGTGCCAGCAGTGCCCTAGACGGCGGGATCTACAATGAGCAGTTCTTC
TRBJ1-5	-	TRBD1	TRBV7-3	CASSLTTGTGDNQPQHF	TGTGCCAGCAGCTTAACTACCGGGACAGGGGACAATCAGCCCCAGCATTTT
TRBJ2-1	few	TRBD2	TRBV3-1	CASSRSLGTSGGEKSSYNEQFF	TGTGCCAGCAGCCGCAGCTTAGGGACTAGCGGGGGCGAAAAGAGCTCCTACAATGAGCAGTTCTTC
TRBJ1-5	-	-	TRBV12-3/TRBV12-4	CASRKTGTQPQHF	TGTGCCAGCAGAAAAACAGGGACTCAGCCCCAGCATTTT
TRBJ2-1	-	TRBD2	TRBV20-1	CSASASGSSDEQFF	TGCAGTGCTAGTGCCAGCGGGAGTAGCGATGAGCAGTTCTTC
TRBJ2-5	few	TRBD2	TRBV29-1	CSGSSRGGQETQYF	TGCAGCGGCTCCTCGCGGGGGGGACAAGAGACCCAGTACTTC
TRBJ2-2	few	TRBD2	TRBV29-1	CSVGGPNSGRLCLRRAGELFF	TGCAGCGTTGGGGGGCCTAATAGCGGGAGATTGTGTCTCCGTCGCGCCGGGGAGCTGTTTTTT
TRBJ2-5	many	-	TRBV29-1	CSAPGGVTETQYF	TGCAGCGCCCCGGGTGGAGTAACAGAGACCCAGTACTTC
TRBJ2-5	few	TRBD2	TRBV12-3/TRBV12-4	CASSPGTSGIQETQYF	TGTGCCAGCAGTCCCGGGACTAGCGGTATCCAAGAGACCCAGTACTTC
TRBJ2-2	few	-	TRBV5-1	CASSIRGQNTGELFF	TGCGCCAGCAGCATCAGGGGTCAGAACACCGGGGAGCTGTTTTTT
TRBJ1-5	-	-	TRBV27	CASRRQTGQPQHF	TGTGCCAGCAGACGCCAGACAGGTCAGCCCCAGCATTTT
TRBJ2-1	-	-	TRBV20-1	CSASRLSADYNEQFF	TGCAGTGCTAGTCGGCTCTCAGCGGACTACAATGAGCAGTTCTTC
TRBJ2-5	many	-	TRBV7-2	CASSLVTGPGETQYF	TGTGCCAGCAGCTTAGTCACGGGGCCGGGGGAGACCCAGTACTTC
TRBJ1-2	few	-	TRBV5-1	CASSFSPGEVTF	TGCGCCAGCAGCTTTTCTCCCGGGGAGGTCACCTTC
TRBJ1-2	few	-	TRBV10-3	CAISDGAAPNGYTF	TGTGCCATCAGTGATGGGGCAGCTCCTAATGGCTACACCTTC
TRBJ2-7	few	-	TRBV6-5	CASRATTYEQYF	TGTGCCAGCAGGGCGACAACCTACGAGCAGTACTTC
TRBJ2-7	-	-	TRBV7-2	CASSLVGQGSEQYF	TGTGCCAGCAGCTTGGTAGGGCAGGGAAGCGAGCAGTACTTC
TRBJ2-2	few	TRBD2	TRBV4-2	CASTREGGGPKNTGELFF	TGTGCCAGCACCAGGGAGGGCGGGGGACCCAAGAACACCGGGGAGCTGTTTTTT
TRBJ1-2	-	-	TRBV10-2	CASSVGTTAKWGYTF	TGCGCCAGCAGTGTTGGGACGACGGCCAAGTGGGGCTACACCTTC
TRBJ1-2	few	TRBD1	TRBV10-3	CAITEINTGDTGYTF	TGTGCCATCACCGAAATCAATACAGGGGATACTGGCTACACCTTC
TRBJ1-1	few	TRBD1	TRBV20-1	CSAPQGAGVTEAFF	TGCAGTGCTCCTCAGGGGGCTGGGGTCACTGAAGCTTTCTTT
TRBJ2-5	-	TRBD1	TRBV20-1	CSASMAGGETQYF	TGCAGTGCTAGTATGGCAGGGGGAGAGACCCAGTACTTC
TRBJ2-2	-	TRBD1	TRBV29-1	CSVEGQTTGELFF	TGCAGCGTTGAGGGACAGACAACCGGGGAGCTGTTTTTT
TRBJ2-3	few	TRBD1	TRBV12-3/TRBV12-4	CASTRTGNTDTQYF	TGTGCCAGCACCCGGACAGGGAACACAGATACGCAGTATTTT
TRBJ2-5	few	-	TRBV5-1	CASSSGVGGETQYF	TGCGCCAGCAGCTCGGGGGTAGGAGGGGAGACCCAGTACTTC
TRBJ1-1	few	-	TRBV4-3	CASSQGWGGVTEAFF	TGCGCCAGCAGCCAGGGGTGGGGGGGAGTCACTGAAGCTTTCTTT
TRBJ1-1	few	-	TRBV11-1	CASSLVGRWGARDTEAFF	TGTGCCAGCAGCTTAGTGGGGCGCTGGGGGGCGCGTGACACTGAAGCTTTCTTT
TRBJ2-1	many	TRBD2	TRBV20-1	CSASFLAGVGEQFF	TGCAGTGCTAGTTTCCTAGCGGGAGTAGGTGAGCAGTTCTTC
TRBJ2-1	-	-	TRBV25-1	CASSDPSGYNDGQFF	TGTGCCAGCAGTGATCCAAGCGGGTACAATGATGGGCAGTTCTTC
TRBJ2-1	-	-	TRBV14	CASSQAILGNEQFF	TGTGCCAGCAGCCAAGCAATACTAGGCAATGAGCAGTTCTTC
TRBJ2-1	-	TRBD2	TRBV29-1	CSVETGRGNEQFF	TGCAGCGTTGAAACCGGGAGGGGCAATGAGCAGTTCTTC
TRBJ1-1	-	-	TRBV18	CASSPEWMNTEAFF	TGTGCCAGCTCACCGGAGTGGATGAACACTGAAGCTTTCTTT
TRBJ1-4	many	TRBD1	TRBV5-5	CASSSSTGTGSEKLFF	TGTGCCAGCAGCTCGTCAACCGGGACAGGGTCCGAAAAACTGTTTTTT
TRBJ2-2	-	-	TRBV6-1	CASSLGVTGKTGELFF	TGTGCCAGCAGTCTGGGGGTGACAGGCAAAACCGGGGAGCTGTTTTTT
TRBJ2-5	-	-	TRBV7-2	CASTLWAETQYF	TGTGCCAGCACCCTATGGGCAGAGACCCAGTACTTC
TRBJ1-1	many	-	TRBV29-1	CSVMSSNTEAFF	TGCAGCGTCATGAGCTCGAACACTGAAGCTTTCTTT
TRBJ2-1	many	-	TRBV5-6	CASSLRGISYNEQFF	TGTGCCAGCAGCTTGAGGGGGATATCCTACAATGAGCAGTTCTTC
TRBJ2-6	-	TRBD2	TRBV29-1	CSVVGLAGAGANVLTF	TGCAGCGTTGTCGGACTAGCGGGAGCCGGGGCCAACGTCCTGACTTTC
TRBJ2-2	few	TRBD1	TRBV12-3/TRBV12-4	CASSESTGVGELFF	TGTGCCAGCAGTGAATCGACAGGGGTCGGGGAGCTGTTTTTT
TRBJ2-3	-	-	TRBV27	CASSRRRATDTQYF	TGTGCCAGCAGTCGTCGACGGGCCACAGATACGCAGTATTTT
TRBJ2-1	-	TRBD2	TRBV11-2	CASSLEGAGVSYNEQFF	TGTGCCAGCAGCTTAGAAGGGGCGGGAGTCTCCTACAATGAGCAGTTCTTC